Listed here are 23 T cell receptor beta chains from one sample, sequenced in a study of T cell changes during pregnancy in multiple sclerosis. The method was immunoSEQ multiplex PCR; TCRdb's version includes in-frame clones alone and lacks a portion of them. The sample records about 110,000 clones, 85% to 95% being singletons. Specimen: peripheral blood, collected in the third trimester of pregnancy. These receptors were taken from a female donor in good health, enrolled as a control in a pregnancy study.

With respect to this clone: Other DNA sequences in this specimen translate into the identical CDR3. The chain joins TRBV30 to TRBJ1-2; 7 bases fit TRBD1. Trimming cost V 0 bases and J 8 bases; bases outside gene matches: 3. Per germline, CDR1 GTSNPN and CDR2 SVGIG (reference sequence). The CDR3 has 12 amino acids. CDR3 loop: CAWSVQGGGYTF. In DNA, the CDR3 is TGTGCCTGGAGTGTACAAGGGGGCGGCTACACCTTC.

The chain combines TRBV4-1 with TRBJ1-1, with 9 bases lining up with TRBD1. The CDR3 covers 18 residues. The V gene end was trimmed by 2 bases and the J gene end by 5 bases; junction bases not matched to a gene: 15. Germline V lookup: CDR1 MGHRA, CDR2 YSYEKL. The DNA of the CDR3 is TGCGCCAGCAGCCAATCCCGGGACAGGGAATTGTGGGTGACTGAAGCTTTCTTT. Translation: CASSQSRDRELWVTEAFF.

For the CDR3, the DNA is TGTGCCAGCAGCTTAGGAGGGGGAACCACAGATACGCAGTATTTT. It is translated as CASSLGGGTTDTQYF. The chain employs TRBV11-2 and TRBJ2-3, with D tentatively TRBD1 (6 bases). Germline CDR1 SGHAT, CDR2 FQNNGV. The CDR3 loop spans 15 amino acids. Trimming removed 1 base from V and 2 bases from J, with 10 bases in between.

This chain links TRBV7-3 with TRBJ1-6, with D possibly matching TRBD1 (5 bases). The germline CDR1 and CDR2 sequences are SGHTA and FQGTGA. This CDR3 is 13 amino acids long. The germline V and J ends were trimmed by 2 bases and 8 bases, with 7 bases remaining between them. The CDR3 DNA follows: TGTGCCAGCAGCTTATCCAGGGATTCACCCCTCCACTTT. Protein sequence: CASSLSRDSPLHF.

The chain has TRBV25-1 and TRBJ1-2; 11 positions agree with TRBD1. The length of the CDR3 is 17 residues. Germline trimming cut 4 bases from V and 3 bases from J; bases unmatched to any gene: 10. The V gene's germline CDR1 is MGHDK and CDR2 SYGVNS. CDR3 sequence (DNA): TGTGCCAGCAGTGGTCGGACAGGGGGCGTGTACGACTATGGCTACACCTTC. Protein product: CASSGRTGGVYDYGYTF.

The CDR3: CASSPRGNGFEQYF. For the CDR3, the DNA is TGCGCCAGCAGCCCCCGGGGTAATGGGTTCGAGCAGTACTTC. The chain employs TRBV4-1 and TRBJ2-7; perhaps TRBD2 as D (5 bases). Germline-derived CDR1 and CDR2 are MGHRA and YSYEKL. V lost 4 bases, J lost 6 bases, and 16 bases lay in between. The CDR3 has 14 amino acids.

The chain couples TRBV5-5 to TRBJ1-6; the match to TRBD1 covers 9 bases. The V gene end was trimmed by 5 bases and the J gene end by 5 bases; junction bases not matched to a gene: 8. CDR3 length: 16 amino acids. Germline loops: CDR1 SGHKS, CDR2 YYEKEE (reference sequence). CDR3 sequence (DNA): TGTGCCAGCAGTTCAGGCGGGACAGGGCATAATTCACCCCTCCACTTT. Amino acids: CASSSGGTGHNSPLHF.

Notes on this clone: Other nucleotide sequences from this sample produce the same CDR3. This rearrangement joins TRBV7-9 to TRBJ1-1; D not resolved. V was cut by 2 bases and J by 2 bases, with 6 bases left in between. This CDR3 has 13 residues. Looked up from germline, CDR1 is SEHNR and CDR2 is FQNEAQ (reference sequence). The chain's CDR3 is CASSLQVNTEAFF. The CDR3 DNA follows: TGTGCCAGCAGCTTACAGGTAAACACTGAAGCTTTCTTT.

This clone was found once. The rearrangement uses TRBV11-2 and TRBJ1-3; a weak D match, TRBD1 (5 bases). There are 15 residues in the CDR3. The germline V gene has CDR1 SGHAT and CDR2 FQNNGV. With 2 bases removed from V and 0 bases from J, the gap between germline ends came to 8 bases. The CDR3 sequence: CASSLRGNSGNTIYF. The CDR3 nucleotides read TGTGCCAGCAGCTTAAGGGGAAACTCTGGAAACACCATATATTTT.

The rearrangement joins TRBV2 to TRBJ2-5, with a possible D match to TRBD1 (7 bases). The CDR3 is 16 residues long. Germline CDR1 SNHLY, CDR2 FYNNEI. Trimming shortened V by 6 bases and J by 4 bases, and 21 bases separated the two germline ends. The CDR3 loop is CASSTQAGQLGETQYF. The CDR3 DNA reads TGTGCCAGCAGCACCCAGGCGGGACAGCTAGGAGAGACCCAGTACTTC.

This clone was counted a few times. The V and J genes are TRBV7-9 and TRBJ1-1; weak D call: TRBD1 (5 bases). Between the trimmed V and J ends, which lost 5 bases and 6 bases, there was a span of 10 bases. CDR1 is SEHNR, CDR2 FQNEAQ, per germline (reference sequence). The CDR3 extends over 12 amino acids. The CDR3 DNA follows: TGTGCCAGCAGCCCAGGGCCCTCTGAAGCTTTCTTT. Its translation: CASSPGPSEAFF.

Written as DNA, the CDR3 is TGTGCCAGCAGCCCCCGACAGATTACTGAAGCTTTCTTT. It encodes CASSPRQITEAFF. The rearrangement joins TRBV7-9 to TRBJ1-1; D possibly corresponds to TRBD1 (5 bases). Trimming took off 5 bases at V and 5 bases at J, with 12 bases between the two ends. The CDR3 totals 13 residues. Germline V lookup: CDR1 SEHNR, CDR2 FQNEAQ (reference sequence).

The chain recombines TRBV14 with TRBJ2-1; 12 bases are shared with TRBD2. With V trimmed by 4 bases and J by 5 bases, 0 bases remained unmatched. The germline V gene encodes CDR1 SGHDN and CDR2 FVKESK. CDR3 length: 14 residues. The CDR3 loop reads CASSRTSGDNEQFF. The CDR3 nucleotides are TGTGCCAGCAGCCGGACTAGCGGGGACAATGAGCAGTTCTTC.

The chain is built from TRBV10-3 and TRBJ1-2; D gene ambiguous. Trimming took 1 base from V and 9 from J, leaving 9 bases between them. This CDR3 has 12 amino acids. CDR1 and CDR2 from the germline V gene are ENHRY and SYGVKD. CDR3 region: CAISELPGRYTF. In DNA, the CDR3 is TGTGCCATCAGTGAGTTACCCGGTCGCTACACCTTC.

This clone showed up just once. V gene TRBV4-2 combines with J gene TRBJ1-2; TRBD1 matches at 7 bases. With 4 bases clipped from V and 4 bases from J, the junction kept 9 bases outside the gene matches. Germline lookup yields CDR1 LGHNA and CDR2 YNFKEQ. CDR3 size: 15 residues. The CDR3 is CASSPRDSNAYGYTF. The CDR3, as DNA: TGTGCCAGCAGCCCGCGGGACAGCAATGCCTATGGCTACACCTTC.

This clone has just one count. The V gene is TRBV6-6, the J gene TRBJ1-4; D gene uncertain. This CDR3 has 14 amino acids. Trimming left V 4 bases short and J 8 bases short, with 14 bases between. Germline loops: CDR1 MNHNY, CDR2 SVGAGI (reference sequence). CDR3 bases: TGTGCCAGCAGTTTGATCGGCCTGGGCGAAAAACTGTTTTTT. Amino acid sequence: CASSLIGLGEKLFF.

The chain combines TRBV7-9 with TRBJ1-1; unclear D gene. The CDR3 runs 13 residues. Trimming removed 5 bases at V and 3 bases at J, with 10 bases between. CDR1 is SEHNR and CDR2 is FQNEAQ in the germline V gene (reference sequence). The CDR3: CASSPTGYTEAFF. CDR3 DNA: TGTGCCAGCAGCCCCACCGGGTACACTGAAGCTTTCTTT.

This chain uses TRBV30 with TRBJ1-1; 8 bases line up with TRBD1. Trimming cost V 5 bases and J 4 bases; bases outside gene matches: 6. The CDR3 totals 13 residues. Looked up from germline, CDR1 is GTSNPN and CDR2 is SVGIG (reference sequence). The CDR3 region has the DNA TGTGCCTGGGTAACAGGGGGGACCACTGAAGCTTTCTTT. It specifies CAWVTGGTTEAFF.

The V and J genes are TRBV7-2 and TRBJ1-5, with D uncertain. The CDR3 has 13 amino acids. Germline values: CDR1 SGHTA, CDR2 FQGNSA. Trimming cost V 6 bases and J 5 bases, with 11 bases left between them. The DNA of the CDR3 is TGTGCCAGCAGGAGTAGATCCGATCAGCCCCAGCATTTT. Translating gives CASRSRSDQPQHF.

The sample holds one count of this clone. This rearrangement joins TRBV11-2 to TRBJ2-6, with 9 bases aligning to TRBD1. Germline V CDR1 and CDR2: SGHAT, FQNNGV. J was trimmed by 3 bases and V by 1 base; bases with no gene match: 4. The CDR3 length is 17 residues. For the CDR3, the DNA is TGTGCCAGCAGCTTAGGGACAGGGGTTGGTGGGGCCAACGTCCTGACTTTC. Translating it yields CASSLGTGVGGANVLTF.

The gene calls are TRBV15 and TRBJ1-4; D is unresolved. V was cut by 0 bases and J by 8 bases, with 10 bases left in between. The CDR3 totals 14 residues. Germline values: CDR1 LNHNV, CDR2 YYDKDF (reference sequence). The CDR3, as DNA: TGTGCCACCAGCAGAGATCTCTCCGGGGAAAAACTGTTTTTT. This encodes CATSRDLSGEKLFF.

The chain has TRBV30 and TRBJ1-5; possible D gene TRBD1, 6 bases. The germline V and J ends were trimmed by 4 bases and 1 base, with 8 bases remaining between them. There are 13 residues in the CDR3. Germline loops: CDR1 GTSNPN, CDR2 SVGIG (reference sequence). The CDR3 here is CAWNDRSNQPQHF. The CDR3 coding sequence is TGTGCCTGGAATGACAGGAGCAATCAGCCCCAGCATTTT. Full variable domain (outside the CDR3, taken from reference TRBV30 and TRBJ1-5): SQTIHQWPATLVQPVGSPLSLECTVEGTSNPNLYWYRQAAGRGLQLLFYSVGIGQISSEVPQNLSASRPQDRQFILSSKKLLLSDSGFYLCAWNDRSNQPQHFGDGTRLSIL.

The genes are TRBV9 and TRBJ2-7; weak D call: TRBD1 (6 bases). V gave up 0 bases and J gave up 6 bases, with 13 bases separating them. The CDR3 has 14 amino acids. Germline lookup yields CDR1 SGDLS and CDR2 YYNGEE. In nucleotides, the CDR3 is TGTGCCAGCAGCGTAGGAGACAGGTGGGCCGAGCAGTACTTC. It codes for CASSVGDRWAEQYF.